The sample holds a few counts of the clone carrying this TCR beta chain. Its antigen is as yet unknown. This likely comes from a read error, as the CDR3 has no conserved phenylalanine or tryptophan at its end. Indicated time point: newly diagnosed GD, antithyroid drugs for less than 3 months. PBMC-derived RNA was used for the TCR library. These data are taken from a study of regulatory T cells in long-lasting Graves disease. Broader study findings: TCR diversity was lower in persistent than newly diagnosed Graves' disease.

The V segment lost 0 bases and the J segment 2 bases; nucleotides outside the gene matches: 4. The CDR3 contains 17 residues. Germline assignment: CDR1 MNHEY and CDR2 SMNVEV (reference sequence). Libraries of TCR beta came from iRepertoire HTBI primers plus Arm-PCR of CDR3 regions. In the original workflow: In the combined samples, roughly 62 TRBV and approximately 15 TRBJ segments were identified. TCRdb fed the multiplex PCR reads into MiXCR, producing one record per CDR3 protein. The V and J calls and clone size come from TCRdb's table, not from the authors' own analysis. The sample has 530,000 or so distinct CDR3 sequences; roughly 13% are singletons. This sample was shared with a second study, whose subject was T cells in Graves' hyperthyroidism and ophthalmopathy.

This sequence joins TRBV27 and TRBJ2-6; TRBD2 matches at 7 bases. This specimen was peripheral blood mononuclear cells (PBMCs), taken at new diagnosis, from a patient treated with antithyroid drugs. The sequence came from a man aged 30 to 45 with Graves disease. The chain's CDR3 is CASSLSGGETGANVLTS. Written as DNA, the CDR3 is TGTGCCAGCAGTTTATCGGGGGGGGAAACTGGGGCCAACGTCCTGACTTCC.